Following are 23 T cell receptor beta chains from one sample sequenced in a study of blood T cell repertoires in COVID-19. Profiled with immunoSEQ multiplex PCR; TCRdb holds only in-frame clones, not every one. The table records 130,000 or so clones, roughly 80% of them present only once. Source material: peripheral blood. Receptors were obtained from a woman aged 80 or over with acute or convalescent COVID-19.

The chain uses TRBV12-5 and TRBJ1-5; D not resolved. CDR1 and CDR2 (germline): LGHNT, FRNRAP. V was shortened by 0 bases and J by 2 bases, with 17 bases between the two germline ends. The CDR3 contains 18 residues. The CDR3: CASGLVPPPGEGNQPQHF. The CDR3 nucleotides read TGTGCTAGTGGTTTGGTCCCCCCCCCGGGAGAGGGCAATCAGCCCCAGCATTTT.

This sequence joins TRBV6-5 and TRBJ1-6, with unresolved D. Per germline, CDR1 MNHEY and CDR2 SVGAGI. The CDR3 length is 14 residues. V was cut by 2 bases and J by 13 bases, with 15 bases left in between. CDR3 nucleotide sequence: TGTGCCAGCAGTTACGTCTTAGCCGCGAGGCCCCTCCACTTT. Translating gives CASSYVLAARPLHF.

The chain recombines TRBV7-9 with TRBJ1-4, with 10 nucleotides matching TRBD1. Germline V gives CDR1 SEHNR, CDR2 FQNEAQ (reference sequence). The CDR3 consists of 16 residues. V gave up 2 bases and J gave up 7 bases; unmatched junction bases: 7. CDR3 protein: CASSLPPGQGIEKLFF. CDR3 sequence (DNA): TGTGCCAGCAGCTTACCCCCGGGACAGGGGATTGAAAAACTGTTTTTT. The full variable domain, completed using reference TRBV7-9 and TRBJ1-4, is DTGVSQNPRHKITKRGQNVTFRCDPISEHNRLYWYRQTLGQGPEFLTYFQNEAQLEKSRLLSDRFSAERPKGSFSTLEIQRTEQGDSAMYLCASSLPPGQGIEKLFFGSGTQLSVL.

This clone was observed a few times. The sample holds other DNA sequences that translate to the same CDR3. In DNA form, the CDR3 reads TGTGCCAGCTCATTAGGGACAGGGGTGAACACTGAAGCTTTCTTT. It is translated as CASSLGTGVNTEAFF. The chain links TRBV18 to TRBJ1-1; 10 bases are shared with TRBD1. The CDR3 sequence is 15 residues long. The germline V gene encodes CDR1 KGHSH and CDR2 LQKENI. J lost 0 bases, V lost 5 bases, and 3 bases had no gene match.

This clone was picked up many times. V usage is TRBV6-5 and J usage is TRBJ2-7; D is unclear. The V and J ends lost 1 base and 2 bases respectively, with 12 bases between them. Germline V gene sequence: CDR1 MNHEY, CDR2 SVGAGI. This CDR3 contains 15 residues. The CDR3 DNA reads TGTGCCAGCAGTTACTTTTCCTACCCCCCCTACGAGCAGTACTTC. Translated, it gives CASSYFSYPPYEQYF.

This sequence joins TRBV5-6 and TRBJ1-1, with D unresolved. Germline values: CDR1 SGHDT, CDR2 YYEEEE. The germline V and J ends were trimmed by 0 bases and 3 bases, with 6 bases remaining between them. The CDR3 length is 13 residues. The chain's CDR3 is CASSLAGHTEAFF. CDR3 nucleotide sequence: TGTGCCAGCAGCTTGGCGGGTCACACTGAAGCTTTCTTT.

This chain links TRBV7-8 with TRBJ1-2; D is possibly TRBD1 (5 bases). V was clipped by 1 base and J by 5 bases, with 14 bases between them. In germline, CDR1 is SGHVS, CDR2 FQNEAQ. This CDR3 is built from 15 residues. The CDR3 loop is CASSLGSSRVYGYTF. Here the CDR3 DNA reads TGTGCCAGCAGCTTAGGTTCGTCCAGGGTTTATGGCTACACCTTC.

This clone was detected once. This sequence joins TRBV14 and TRBJ1-1, with D perhaps matching TRBD1 (5 bases). Germline V gene data show CDR1 as SGHDN and CDR2 as FVKESK. The CDR3 is made up of 13 amino acids. With 6 bases removed from V and 1 base from J, the gap between germline ends came to 9 bases. The CDR3 coding sequence is TGTGCCAGCAGTTTACAGGAGAACACTGAAGCTTTCTTT. Translated: CASSLQENTEAFF. The full variable domain, completed using reference TRBV14 and TRBJ1-1, is EAGVTQFPSHSVIEKGQTVTLRCDPISGHDNLYWYRRVMGKEIKFLLHFVKESKQDESGMPNNRFLAERTGGTYSTLKVQPAELEDSGVYFCASSLQENTEAFFGQGTRLTVV.

The chain links TRBV9 to TRBJ1-1, with TRBD1 as a possible D gene (5 bases). Germline V gives CDR1 SGDLS, CDR2 YYNGEE. The CDR3 extends over 14 amino acids. Trimming shortened V by 0 bases and J by 6 bases, and 12 bases separated the two germline ends. In DNA form, the CDR3 reads TGTGCCAGCAGCGTAGATCAGGGAAGGCCTGAAGCTTTCTTT. It specifies CASSVDQGRPEAFF.

V gene TRBV4-1 combines with J gene TRBJ1-5, with unresolved D. The CDR3 is 15 residues long. Trimming took off 0 bases at V and 3 bases at J, with 9 bases between the two ends. CDR1 and CDR2 from the germline V gene are MGHRA and YSYEKL. In DNA form, the CDR3 reads TGCGCCAGCAGCCAAGATGGCCAATTCAATCAGCCCCAGCATTTT. Amino acid sequence: CASSQDGQFNQPQHF.

The CDR3 DNA sequence: TGTGCCAGCAGCCTTCGGGGGACCTACACAGATACGCAGTATTTT. This sequence encodes CASSLRGTYTDTQYF. V is TRBV9 and J is TRBJ2-3; D is perhaps TRBD2 (6 bases). This CDR3 is built from 15 residues. V was pared by 4 bases and J by 2 bases, with 14 bases between. Germline V gene data show CDR1 as SGDLS and CDR2 as YYNGEE.

The chain uses TRBV18 and TRBJ1-1, with D possibly TRBD1 on 5 matching bases. This CDR3 comprises 16 residues. CDR1 is KGHSH, CDR2 LQKENI, per germline. Trimming removed 2 bases from V and 0 bases from J, with 13 bases in between. In DNA form, the CDR3 reads TGTGCCAGCTCACCATACTACAAGGACATGAACACTGAAGCTTTCTTT. This encodes CASSPYYKDMNTEAFF.

The chain joins TRBV20-1 to TRBJ1-3; 7 bases match TRBD1. V lost 3 bases and J lost 7; bases outside the gene matches: 9. Germline V CDR1 and CDR2: DFQATT, SNEGSKA (reference sequence). The CDR3 is 14 residues long. CDR3 DNA sequence: TGCAGTGCTAGTGATGAGGGCAGGGGGAACACCATATATTTT. Protein sequence: CSASDEGRGNTIYF.

The V gene is TRBV7-2, the J gene TRBJ1-1, with a tentative D call TRBD1 (5 bases). The V and J ends lost 5 bases and 6 bases respectively, with 22 bases between them. The CDR3 has 16 residues. Germline V gene data show CDR1 as SGHTA and CDR2 as FQGNSA. The CDR3 region is CASSRQTGPRGSEAFF. The DNA of the CDR3 is TGTGCCAGCAGCCGCCAGACCGGGCCTAGGGGCTCTGAAGCTTTCTTT.

The CDR3 region is CASSQDRAYGYTF. The CDR3 DNA reads TGTGCCAGCAGCCAGGACAGGGCCTATGGCTACACCTTC. V and J are TRBV5-4 and TRBJ1-2; 8 nucleotides align to TRBD1. Germline trimming cut 4 bases from V and 4 bases from J; bases unmatched to any gene: 3. CDR3 size: 13 residues. Per the germline V gene, CDR1 is SGHNT and CDR2 is YYREEE (reference sequence).

V usage is TRBV7-9 and J usage is TRBJ1-1; 7 positions match TRBD1. Germline CDR1 is SEHNR and CDR2 is FQNEAQ (reference sequence). This CDR3 contains 14 residues. V shed 5 bases, J shed 1 base, and the junction held 4 bases outside the gene matches. The CDR3 coding sequence is TGTGCCAGCAGCCCCCGGACAGGGAACACTGAAGCTTTCTTT. Translated, it gives CASSPRTGNTEAFF.

This chain links TRBV27 with TRBJ1-5, with TRBD1 identical over 7 bases. Germline V gene data show CDR1 as MNHEY and CDR2 as SMNVEV (reference sequence). This CDR3 is built from 15 residues. The trim removed 5 bases at V and 8 bases at J, leaving 12 bases unmatched. CDR3 in amino acids: CASSPGRQGMEPQHF. CDR3 bases: TGTGCCAGCAGTCCGGGCCGACAGGGTATGGAGCCCCAGCATTTT.

The gene calls are TRBV6-2 or TRBV6-3 and TRBJ1-2; 9 nucleotides agree with TRBD1. In germline, CDR1 is MNHEY, CDR2 SVGEGT. The trim removed 4 bases at V and 4 bases at J, leaving 10 bases unmatched. CDR3 length: 16 residues. CDR3 in DNA: TGTGCCAGCAGTTCATCCGGGACAGGGATCCGCTATGGCTACACCTTC. Its translation: CASSSSGTGIRYGYTF.

The chain uses TRBV5-1 and TRBJ1-6, with 8 bases aligning to TRBD1. J was trimmed by 13 bases and V by 0 bases; bases with no gene match: 9. CDR3 length: 15 amino acids. Germline V lookup: CDR1 SGHRS, CDR2 YFSETQ. The CDR3 is CASSLGGQASSPLHF. For the CDR3, the DNA is TGCGCCAGCAGCTTGGGGGGACAGGCTTCGTCGCCCCTCCACTTT.

This sequence joins TRBV28 and TRBJ1-2; D unresolved. This CDR3 spans 12 amino acids. V gave up 2 bases and J gave up 5 bases, with 6 bases separating them. The V gene's germline CDR1 is MDHEN and CDR2 SYDVKM. The CDR3 bases are TGTGCCAGCAGTTTAGTCGGGTATGGCTACACCTTC. It yields the protein CASSLVGYGYTF.

The CDR3 region has the DNA TGTGCCAGCAGTGAATCGGGGACAGACTATGGCTACACCTTC. Protein product: CASSESGTDYGYTF. The J gene is TRBJ1-2, the V gene TRBV6-1, with 7 bases aligning to TRBD1. The germline V gene has CDR1 MNHNS and CDR2 SASEGT. The CDR3 is made up of 14 amino acids. Trimming cost V 2 bases and J 3 bases; bases outside gene matches: 3.

This clone showed up just once. The rearrangement joins TRBV4-1 to TRBJ2-5; D might be TRBD2 (5 bases). From germline, CDR1 is MGHRA and CDR2 YSYEKL. V lost 1 base to trimming and J lost 0 bases, with 18 bases between them. CDR3 length equals 18 residues. The CDR3 nucleotides read TGCGCCAGCAGCCAAGGGGTCTCAAGGGTCGGGGACCAAGAGACCCAGTACTTC. Protein sequence: CASSQGVSRVGDQETQYF.

A single count supports this clone. The chain carries TRBV3-1 (or the pseudogene TRBV3-2) and TRBJ2-5; 13 bases map to TRBD2. CDR3 length: 14 amino acids. The junction had 0 bases not matched to a gene; V was cut back by 4 bases and J by 4 bases. The V gene's germline CDR1 is LGHDT and CDR2 YNNKEL (reference sequence). In DNA form, the CDR3 reads TGTGCCAGCAGCCGACTAGCGGGGGGAGAGACCCAGTACTTC. Translation gives CASSRLAGGETQYF.